Below, 20 T cell receptor beta chains from the same sample are listed, as sequenced in a study of blood T cell repertoires in COVID-19. The assay was immunoSEQ multiplex PCR, and TCRdb's table has in-frame clones only and misses some. The sample shows about 220,000 clones, roughly 89% of them seen only once. The sequencing sample was made of PBMCs or T cells enriched from blood (not recorded which). These receptors all come from a woman in her thirties with acute COVID-19.

The chain links TRBV6-5 to TRBJ1-2; D gene uncertain. The CDR3 covers 13 residues. CDR1 and CDR2 from the germline V gene are MNHEY and SVGAGI. Between the trimmed V and J ends, which lost 6 bases and 8 bases, there was a span of 16 bases. The CDR3 loop is CASSPILSGGYTF. CDR3 DNA: TGTGCCAGCAGCCCAATCCTCTCGGGAGGCTACACCTTC.

The chain couples TRBV19 to TRBJ1-5; 7 bases are a match to TRBD1. V lost 0 bases, J lost 2 bases, and 1 base stayed unmatched. This CDR3 comprises 15 residues. CDR1 is LNHDA and CDR2 is SQIVND in the germline V gene (reference sequence). CDR3 residues: CASSIEGTGNQPQHF. For the CDR3, the DNA is TGTGCCAGTAGTATAGAGGGGACAGGCAATCAGCCCCAGCATTTT.

Turning to this clone: An end of the junction does not agree with germline; a read error may underlie this. This chain connects TRBV4-1 to TRBJ2-3; the match to TRBD1 covers 8 bases. Germline V gene data show CDR1 as MGHRA and CDR2 as YSYEKL. This CDR3 region has 13 residues. This CDR3 is CASSQAGTGTQYF. CDR3 DNA: TGCGCCAGCAGCCAAGCCGGGACAGGTACGCAGTATTTT.

This chain uses TRBV30 with TRBJ1-4; 8 bases agree with TRBD1. With 3 bases clipped from V and 8 bases from J, the junction kept 8 bases outside the gene matches. CDR1 and CDR2 from the germline V gene are GTSNPN and SVGIG (reference sequence). CDR3 length equals 14 residues. CDR3 amino acids: CAWRDTGGKEKLFF. The CDR3, as DNA: TGTGCCTGGAGGGACACAGGGGGGAAAGAAAAACTGTTTTTT.

This chain joins TRBV6-5 and TRBJ1-5; the D is unclear. Between the trimmed V and J ends, which lost 3 bases and 0 bases, there was a span of 9 bases. CDR3 size: 15 residues. The germline V gene encodes CDR1 MNHEY and CDR2 SVGAGI. CDR3 sequence reads: CASSYPRSSNQPQHF. CDR3 bases: TGTGCCAGCAGTTATCCAAGGAGTAGCAATCAGCCCCAGCATTTT.

The chain uses TRBV24-1 and TRBJ2-7; possibly TRBD1 for D (6 bases). Trimming shortened V by 3 bases and J by 8 bases, and 10 bases separated the two germline ends. This CDR3 is 12 amino acids long. Germline CDR1 is KGHDR and CDR2 is SFDVKD. The CDR3 bases are TGTGCCACCAGTGATCGTAGGGGGAAGCAGTACTTC. This encodes CATSDRRGKQYF.

The V and J genes are TRBV6-5 and TRBJ1-5, with TRBD1 matching over 7 bases. The CDR3 loop spans 13 amino acids. Germline V lookup: CDR1 MNHEY, CDR2 SVGAGI. Trimming cost V 5 bases and J 9 bases; bases outside gene matches: 7. The CDR3 spells CASSRDSRLPQHF. CDR3 DNA sequence: TGTGCCAGCAGTAGGGACAGCAGGCTGCCCCAGCATTTT.

J is TRBJ2-1 and V is TRBV18; D is uncertain. This CDR3 region has 14 residues. V lost 3 bases and J lost 9, with 15 bases in between. CDR1 is KGHSH and CDR2 is LQKENI in the germline V gene. CDR3 nucleotides: TGTGCCAGCTCACCGGTTGCGATTGCTGGTGAGCAGTTCTTC. As protein: CASSPVAIAGEQFF.

The rearrangement links TRBV7-2 to TRBJ1-4; 8 positions match TRBD1. This CDR3 has 14 amino acids. Germline V gene lookup returns CDR1 SGHTA and CDR2 FQGNSA. V was clipped by 5 bases and J by 7 bases; unmatched bases: 6. The CDR3 DNA reads as TGTGCCAGCAGCGGAGGGACAGGCGGTGAAAAACTGTTTTTT. Protein product: CASSGGTGGEKLFF. The entire variable domain, with the rest obtained from reference TRBV7-2 and TRBJ1-4, is as follows: GAGVSQSPSNKVTEKGKDVELRCDPISGHTALYWYRQSLGQGLEFLIYFQGNSAPDKSGLPSDRFSAERTGGSVSTLTIQRTQQEDSAVYLCASSGGTGGEKLFFGSGTQLSVL.

The chain recombines TRBV4-1 with TRBJ1-1, with D unclear. Deletions cut 2 bases from V and 4 bases from J, with 17 bases between. Germline loops: CDR1 MGHRA, CDR2 YSYEKL. This CDR3 has 16 amino acids. CDR3 residues: CASSQRGLGLGTEAFF. The CDR3 region has the DNA TGCGCCAGCAGCCAAAGAGGGTTAGGGTTGGGCACTGAAGCTTTCTTT.

This clone was picked up a small number of times. The chain recombines TRBV25-1 with TRBJ1-6; D uncertain. Germline V CDR1 and CDR2: MGHDK, SYGVNS. CDR3 length: 14 amino acids. The ends were cut back, 3 bases at V and 7 bases at J, with 10 bases in the middle. Written as DNA, the CDR3 is TGTGCCAGCAGTGATTTATCCTTAAATTCACCCCTCCACTTT. Translation gives CASSDLSLNSPLHF.

The chain couples TRBV9 to TRBJ1-5; no firm D call. The V gene's germline CDR1 is SGDLS and CDR2 YYNGEE. The length of the CDR3 is 13 residues. V was pared by 1 base and J by 4 bases, with 6 bases between. CDR3 sequence reads: CASSVSTNQPQHF. CDR3 DNA sequence: TGTGCCAGCAGCGTAAGTACTAATCAGCCCCAGCATTTT.

This rearrangement joins TRBV9 to TRBJ1-2, with 10 nucleotides matching TRBD1. The junction had 2 bases not matched to a gene; V was cut back by 2 bases and J by 1 base. Germline CDR1 SGDLS, CDR2 YYNGEE. This CDR3 is built from 15 residues. CDR3 bases: TGTGCCAGCAGCGTCGGGACAGGGGATAACTATGGCTACACCTTC. This gives the protein CASSVGTGDNYGYTF.

A note on this clone: Other DNA sequences in this sample translate to the same CDR3. This sequence joins TRBV19 and TRBJ1-5; D gene ambiguous. Germline CDR1 and CDR2: LNHDA and SQIVND (reference sequence). V was cut by 2 bases and J by 1 base, with 3 bases left in between. The length of the CDR3 is 13 residues. CDR3 sequence: CASSISSNQPQHF. CDR3 nucleotide sequence: TGTGCCAGTAGTATAAGCAGCAATCAGCCCCAGCATTTT.

The count of this clone is one. The chain links TRBV5-1 to TRBJ2-1; 7 bases are a match to TRBD1. The CDR3 covers 15 residues. J lost 10 bases, V lost 4 bases, and 14 bases had no gene match. The V gene's germline CDR1 is SGHRS and CDR2 YFSETQ. In DNA form, the CDR3 reads TGCGCCAGCAGCCTTGGTAGAGGGGCGGACAGGGAGCAGTTCTTC. Protein sequence: CASSLGRGADREQFF.

In this sample, this clone turned up once. The chain has TRBV3-1 (or the pseudogene TRBV3-2) and TRBJ1-2; weak D call: TRBD1 (5 bases). V was trimmed by 0 bases and J by 7 bases, leaving 9 bases between them. There are 13 residues in the CDR3. The V gene's germline CDR1 is LGHDT and CDR2 YNNKEL (reference sequence). In DNA form, the CDR3 reads TGTGCCAGCAGCCAAGAAGCAGGGCCTGGCTACACCTTC. It is translated as CASSQEAGPGYTF.

The chain has TRBV2 and TRBJ1-4, with D possibly matching TRBD1 (6 bases). The CDR3 extends over 14 amino acids. Trimming removed 8 bases at V and 4 bases at J, with 14 bases between. CDR1 is SNHLY and CDR2 is FYNNEI in the germline V gene. For the CDR3, the DNA is TGTGCCAGCGGGGGCGGGAGGCTTAATGAAAAACTGTTTTTT. Protein sequence: CASGGGRLNEKLFF.

The chain links TRBV12-3 or TRBV12-4 to TRBJ2-7; D unresolved. CDR3 length equals 12 residues. V gave up 5 bases and J gave up 0 bases, with 5 bases separating them. In nucleotides, the CDR3 is TGTGCCAGCAGTCCCAACTCCTACGAGCAGTACTTC. It specifies CASSPNSYEQYF.

V usage is TRBV11-2 and J usage is TRBJ1-2; TRBD1 agrees at 10 bases. There are 14 residues in the CDR3. Germline lookup yields CDR1 SGHAT and CDR2 FQNNGV. J was trimmed by 6 bases and V by 3 bases; bases with no gene match: 4. The CDR3 nucleotides are TGTGCCAGCAGCTTCCGGACAGGGGGACATGGCTACACCTTC. It specifies CASSFRTGGHGYTF.

The CDR3 bases are TGCAGCGTTGTCCCCGCGGGGGCAACCTACAATGAGCAGTTCTTC. It specifies CSVVPAGATYNEQFF. The chain links TRBV29-1 to TRBJ2-1; D perhaps matches TRBD2 (7 bases). Germline V gene lookup returns CDR1 SQVTM and CDR2 ANQGSEA. Between the trimmed V and J ends, which lost 4 bases and 2 bases, there was a span of 15 bases. The CDR3 sequence is 15 residues long.